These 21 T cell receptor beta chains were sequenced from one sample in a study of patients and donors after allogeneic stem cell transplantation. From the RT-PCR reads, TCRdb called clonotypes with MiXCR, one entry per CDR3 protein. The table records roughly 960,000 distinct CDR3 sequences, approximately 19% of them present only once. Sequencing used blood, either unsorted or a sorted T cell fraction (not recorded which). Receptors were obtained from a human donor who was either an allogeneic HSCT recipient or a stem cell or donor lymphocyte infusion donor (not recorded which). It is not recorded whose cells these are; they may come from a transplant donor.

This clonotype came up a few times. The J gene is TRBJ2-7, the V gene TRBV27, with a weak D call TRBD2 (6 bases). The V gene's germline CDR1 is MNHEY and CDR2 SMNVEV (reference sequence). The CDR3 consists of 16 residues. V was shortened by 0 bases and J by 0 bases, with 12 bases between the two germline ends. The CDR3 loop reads CASSLSGGAVSYEQYF. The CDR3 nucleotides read TGTGCCAGCAGTTTATCGGGGGGTGCCGTCTCCTACGAGCAGTACTTC.

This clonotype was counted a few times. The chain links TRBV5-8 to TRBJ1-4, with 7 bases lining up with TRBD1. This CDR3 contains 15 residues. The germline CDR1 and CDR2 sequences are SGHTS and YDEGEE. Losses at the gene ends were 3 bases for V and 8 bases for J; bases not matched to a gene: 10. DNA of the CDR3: TGTGCCAGCAGCTATTTGACTCCGGGACAGGAAAAACTGTTTTTT. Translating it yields CASSYLTPGQEKLFF.

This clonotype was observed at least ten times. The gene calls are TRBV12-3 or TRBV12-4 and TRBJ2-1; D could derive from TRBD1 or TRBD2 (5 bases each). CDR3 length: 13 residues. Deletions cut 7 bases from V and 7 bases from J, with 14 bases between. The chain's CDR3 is CASTLSGRNEQFF. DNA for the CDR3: TGTGCCAGCACCCTTTCGGGACGGAATGAGCAGTTCTTC.

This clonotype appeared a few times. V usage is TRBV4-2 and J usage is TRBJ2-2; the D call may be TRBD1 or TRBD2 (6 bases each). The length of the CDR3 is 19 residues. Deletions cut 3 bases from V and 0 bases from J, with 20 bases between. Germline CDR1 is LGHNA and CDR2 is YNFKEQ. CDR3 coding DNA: TGTGCCAGCAGCCATCGAAGCCATGGGGGGCCCTCGAACACCGGGGAGCTGTTTTTT. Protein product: CASSHRSHGGPSNTGELFF.

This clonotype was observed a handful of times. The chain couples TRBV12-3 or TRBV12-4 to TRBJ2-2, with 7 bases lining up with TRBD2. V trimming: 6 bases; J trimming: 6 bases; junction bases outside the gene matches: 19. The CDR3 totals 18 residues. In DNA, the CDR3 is TGTGCCAGCAGATCGATCCTTGGCGGACTCCGGGGGGCCGGGGAGCTGTTTTTT. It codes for CASRSILGGLRGAGELFF.

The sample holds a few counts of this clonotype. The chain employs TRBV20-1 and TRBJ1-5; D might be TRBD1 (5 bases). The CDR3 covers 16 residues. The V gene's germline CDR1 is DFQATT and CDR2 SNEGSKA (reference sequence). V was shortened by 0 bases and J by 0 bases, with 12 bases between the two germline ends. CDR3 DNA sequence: TGCAGTGCTAGAGAAGGGGCGGGGTATAGCAATCAGCCCCAGCATTTT. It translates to CSAREGAGYSNQPQHF.

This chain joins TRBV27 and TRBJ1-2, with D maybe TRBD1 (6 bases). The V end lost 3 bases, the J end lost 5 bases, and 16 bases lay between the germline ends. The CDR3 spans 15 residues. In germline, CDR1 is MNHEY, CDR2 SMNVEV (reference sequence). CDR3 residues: CASSLVWGTSYGYTF. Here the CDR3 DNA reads TGTGCCAGCAGTTTGGTCTGGGGGACATCTTATGGCTACACCTTC.

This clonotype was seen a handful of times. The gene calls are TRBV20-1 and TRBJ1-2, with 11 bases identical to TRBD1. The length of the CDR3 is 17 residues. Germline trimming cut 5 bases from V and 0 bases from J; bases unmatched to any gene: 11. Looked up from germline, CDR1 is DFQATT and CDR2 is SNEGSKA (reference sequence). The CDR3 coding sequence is TGCAGTGCTGTCCCCCCGGACAGGGGGCTCTCTAACTATGGCTACACCTTC. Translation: CSAVPPDRGLSNYGYTF.

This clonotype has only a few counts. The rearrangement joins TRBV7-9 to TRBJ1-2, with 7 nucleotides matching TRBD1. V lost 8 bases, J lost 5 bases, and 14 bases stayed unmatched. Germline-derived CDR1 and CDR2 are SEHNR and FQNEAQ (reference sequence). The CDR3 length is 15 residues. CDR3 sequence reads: CASLTPGQSLYGYTF. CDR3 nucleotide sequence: TGTGCCAGCCTTACACCGGGACAGAGTTTGTATGGCTACACCTTC.

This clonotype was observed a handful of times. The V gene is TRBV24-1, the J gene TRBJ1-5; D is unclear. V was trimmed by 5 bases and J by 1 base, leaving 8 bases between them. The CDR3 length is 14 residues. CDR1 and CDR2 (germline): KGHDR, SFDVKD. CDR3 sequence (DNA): TGTGCCACCAGTGGTGAGAAGAGCAATCAGCCCCAGCATTTT. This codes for CATSGEKSNQPQHF.

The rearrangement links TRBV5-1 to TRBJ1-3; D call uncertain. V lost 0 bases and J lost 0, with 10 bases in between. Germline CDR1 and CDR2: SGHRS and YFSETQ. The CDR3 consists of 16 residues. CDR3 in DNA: TGCGCCAGCAGCTTGGAGCAGCGAAACTCTGGAAACACCATATATTTT. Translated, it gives CASSLEQRNSGNTIYF.

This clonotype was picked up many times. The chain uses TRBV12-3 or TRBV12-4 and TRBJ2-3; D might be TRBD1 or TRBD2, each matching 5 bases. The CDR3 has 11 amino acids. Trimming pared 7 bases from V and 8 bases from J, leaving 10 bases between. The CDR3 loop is CASNRGTTQYF. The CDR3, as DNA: TGTGCCAGCAACCGTGGGACTACGCAGTATTTT.

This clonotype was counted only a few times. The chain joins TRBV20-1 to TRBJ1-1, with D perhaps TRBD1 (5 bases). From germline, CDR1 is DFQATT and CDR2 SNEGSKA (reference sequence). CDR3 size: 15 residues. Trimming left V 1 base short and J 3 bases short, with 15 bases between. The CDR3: CSARGTRILDTEAFF. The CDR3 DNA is TGCAGTGCTAGAGGGACAAGGATACTTGACACTGAAGCTTTCTTT.

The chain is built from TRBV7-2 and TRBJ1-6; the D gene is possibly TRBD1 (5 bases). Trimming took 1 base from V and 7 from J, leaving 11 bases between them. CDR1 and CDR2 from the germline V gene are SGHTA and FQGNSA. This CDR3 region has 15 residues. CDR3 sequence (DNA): TGTGCCAGCAGCTTAGGGGGACCCGGGAATTCACCCCTCCACTTT. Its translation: CASSLGGPGNSPLHF.

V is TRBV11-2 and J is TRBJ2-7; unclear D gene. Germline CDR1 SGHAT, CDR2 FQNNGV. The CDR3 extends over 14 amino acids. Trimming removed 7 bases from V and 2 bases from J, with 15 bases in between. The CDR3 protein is CASKGLMRTYEQYF. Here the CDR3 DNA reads TGTGCCAGCAAAGGCCTTATGAGGACCTACGAGCAGTACTTC.

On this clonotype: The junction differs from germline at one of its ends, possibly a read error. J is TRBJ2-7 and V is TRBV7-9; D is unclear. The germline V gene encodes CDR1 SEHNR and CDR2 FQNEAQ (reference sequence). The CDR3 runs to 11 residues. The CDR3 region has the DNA TGTGCCAGCAGCTTAGGGGTCCGTGTAAGCTTC. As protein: CASSLGVRVSF.

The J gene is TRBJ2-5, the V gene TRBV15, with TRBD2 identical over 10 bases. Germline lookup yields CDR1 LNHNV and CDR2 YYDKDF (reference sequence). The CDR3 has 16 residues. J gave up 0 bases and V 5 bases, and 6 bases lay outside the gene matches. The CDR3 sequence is CATSQLAGGYQETQYF. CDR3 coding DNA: TGTGCCACCAGCCAATTAGCGGGGGGTTACCAAGAGACCCAGTACTTC.

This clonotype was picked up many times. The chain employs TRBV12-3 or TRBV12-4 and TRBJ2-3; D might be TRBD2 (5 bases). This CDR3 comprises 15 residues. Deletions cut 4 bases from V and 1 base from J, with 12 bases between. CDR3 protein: CASSSVGLRTDTQYF. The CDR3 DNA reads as TGTGCCAGCAGTTCTGTCGGACTTCGCACAGATACGCAGTATTTT.

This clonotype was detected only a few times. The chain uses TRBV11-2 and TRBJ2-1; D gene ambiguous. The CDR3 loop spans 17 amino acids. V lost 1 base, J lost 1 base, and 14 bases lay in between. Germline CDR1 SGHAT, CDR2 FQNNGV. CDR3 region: CASSLAVRVRSYNEQFF. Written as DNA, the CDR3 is TGTGCCAGCAGCTTAGCCGTCCGGGTAAGGTCCTACAATGAGCAGTTCTTC.

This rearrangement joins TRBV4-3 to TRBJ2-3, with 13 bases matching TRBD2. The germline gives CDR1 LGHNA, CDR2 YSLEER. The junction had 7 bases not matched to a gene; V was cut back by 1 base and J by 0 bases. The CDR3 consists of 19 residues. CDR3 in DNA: TGCGCCAGCAGCCAAGCACTAGCGGGGGGGAAAGTTAGCACAGATACGCAGTATTTT. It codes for CASSQALAGGKVSTDTQYF.

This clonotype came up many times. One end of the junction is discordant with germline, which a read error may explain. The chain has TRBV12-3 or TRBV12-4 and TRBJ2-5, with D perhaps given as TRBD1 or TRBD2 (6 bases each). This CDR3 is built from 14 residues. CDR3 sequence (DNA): TGTGCCAGCAGCTTAGGAGGGGGTGGGGAGACCCAGTACTTC. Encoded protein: CASSLGGGGETQYF.